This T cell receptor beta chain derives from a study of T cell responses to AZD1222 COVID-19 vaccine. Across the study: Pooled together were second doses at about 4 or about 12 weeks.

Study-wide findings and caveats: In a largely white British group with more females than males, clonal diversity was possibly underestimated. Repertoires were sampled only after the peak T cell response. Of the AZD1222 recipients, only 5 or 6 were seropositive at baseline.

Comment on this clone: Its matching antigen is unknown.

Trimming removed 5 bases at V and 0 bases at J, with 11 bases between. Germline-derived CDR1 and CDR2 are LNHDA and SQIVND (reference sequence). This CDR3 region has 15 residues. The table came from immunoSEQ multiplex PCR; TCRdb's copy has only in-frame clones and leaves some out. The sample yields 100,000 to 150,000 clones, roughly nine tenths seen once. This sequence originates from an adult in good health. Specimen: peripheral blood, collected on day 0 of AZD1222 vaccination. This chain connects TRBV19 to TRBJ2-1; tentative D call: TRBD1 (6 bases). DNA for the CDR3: TGTGCCAGTAGTTTCGACAGGAGCTCCTACAATGAGCAGTTCTTC. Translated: CASSFDRSSYNEQFF.